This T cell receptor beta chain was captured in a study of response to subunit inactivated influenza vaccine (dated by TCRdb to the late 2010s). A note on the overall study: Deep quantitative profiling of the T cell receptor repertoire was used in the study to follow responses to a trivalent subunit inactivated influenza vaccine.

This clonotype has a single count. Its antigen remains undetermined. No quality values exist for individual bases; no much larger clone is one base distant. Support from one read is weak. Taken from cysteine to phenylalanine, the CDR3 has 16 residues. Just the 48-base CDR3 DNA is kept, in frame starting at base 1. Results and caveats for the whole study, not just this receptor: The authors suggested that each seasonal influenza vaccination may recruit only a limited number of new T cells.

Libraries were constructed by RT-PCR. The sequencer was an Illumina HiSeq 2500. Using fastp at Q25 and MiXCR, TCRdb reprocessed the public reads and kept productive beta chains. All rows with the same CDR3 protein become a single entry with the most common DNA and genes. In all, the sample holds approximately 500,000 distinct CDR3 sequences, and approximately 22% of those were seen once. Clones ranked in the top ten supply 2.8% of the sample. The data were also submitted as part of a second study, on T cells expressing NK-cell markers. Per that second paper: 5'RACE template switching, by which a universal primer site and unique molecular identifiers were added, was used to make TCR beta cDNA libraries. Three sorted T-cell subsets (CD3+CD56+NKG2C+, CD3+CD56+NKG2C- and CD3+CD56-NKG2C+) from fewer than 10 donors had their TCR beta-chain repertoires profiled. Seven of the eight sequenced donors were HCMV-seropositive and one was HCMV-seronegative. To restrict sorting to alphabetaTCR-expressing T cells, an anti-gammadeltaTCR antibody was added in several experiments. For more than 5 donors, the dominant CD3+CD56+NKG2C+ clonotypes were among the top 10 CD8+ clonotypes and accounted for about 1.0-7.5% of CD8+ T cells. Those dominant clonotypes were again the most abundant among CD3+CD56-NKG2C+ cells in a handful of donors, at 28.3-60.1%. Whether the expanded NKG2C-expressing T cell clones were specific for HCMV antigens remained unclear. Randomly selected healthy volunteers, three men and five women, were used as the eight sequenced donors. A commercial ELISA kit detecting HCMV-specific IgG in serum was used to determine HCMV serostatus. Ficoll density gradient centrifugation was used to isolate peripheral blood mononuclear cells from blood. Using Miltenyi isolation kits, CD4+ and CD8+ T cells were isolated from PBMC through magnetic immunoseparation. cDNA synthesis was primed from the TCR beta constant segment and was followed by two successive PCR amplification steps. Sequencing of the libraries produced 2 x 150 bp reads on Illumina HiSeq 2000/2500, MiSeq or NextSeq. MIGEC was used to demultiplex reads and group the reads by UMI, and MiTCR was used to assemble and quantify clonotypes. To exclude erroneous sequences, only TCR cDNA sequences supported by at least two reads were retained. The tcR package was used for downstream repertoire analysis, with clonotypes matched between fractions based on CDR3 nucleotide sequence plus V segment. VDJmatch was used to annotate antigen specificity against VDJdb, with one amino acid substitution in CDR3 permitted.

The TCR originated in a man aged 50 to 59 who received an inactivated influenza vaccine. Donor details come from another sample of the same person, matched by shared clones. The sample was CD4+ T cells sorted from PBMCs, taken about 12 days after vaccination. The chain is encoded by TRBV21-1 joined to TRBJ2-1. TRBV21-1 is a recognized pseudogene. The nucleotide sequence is TGTGCCAGCAGCAAAGTCAGACCAAGCTCCTACAATGAGCAGTTCTTC. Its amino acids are CASSKVRPSSYNEQFF.